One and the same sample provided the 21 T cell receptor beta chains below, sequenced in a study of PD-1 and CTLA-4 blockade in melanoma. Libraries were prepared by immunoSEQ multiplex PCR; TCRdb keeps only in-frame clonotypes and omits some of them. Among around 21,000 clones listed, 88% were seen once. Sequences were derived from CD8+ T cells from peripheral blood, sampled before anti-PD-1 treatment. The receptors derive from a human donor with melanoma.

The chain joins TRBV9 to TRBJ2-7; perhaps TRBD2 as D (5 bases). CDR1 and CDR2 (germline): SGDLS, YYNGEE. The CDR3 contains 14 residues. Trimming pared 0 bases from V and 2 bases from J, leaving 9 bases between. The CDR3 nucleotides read TGTGCCAGCAGCGTAGAGCCGGGGACCTACGAGCAGTACTTC. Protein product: CASSVEPGTYEQYF.

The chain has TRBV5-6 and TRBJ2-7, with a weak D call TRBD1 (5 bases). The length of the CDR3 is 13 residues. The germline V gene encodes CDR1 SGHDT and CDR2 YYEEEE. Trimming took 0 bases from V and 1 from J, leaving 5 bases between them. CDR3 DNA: TGTGCCAGCAGCTTGGGACAGTCCTACGAGCAGTACTTC. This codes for CASSLGQSYEQYF.

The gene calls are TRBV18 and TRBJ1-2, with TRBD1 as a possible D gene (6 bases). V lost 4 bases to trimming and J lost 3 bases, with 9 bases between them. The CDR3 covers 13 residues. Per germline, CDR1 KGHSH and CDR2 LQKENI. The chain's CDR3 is CASSLEGDYGYTF. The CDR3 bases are TGTGCCAGCTCACTTGAGGGGGACTATGGCTACACCTTC.

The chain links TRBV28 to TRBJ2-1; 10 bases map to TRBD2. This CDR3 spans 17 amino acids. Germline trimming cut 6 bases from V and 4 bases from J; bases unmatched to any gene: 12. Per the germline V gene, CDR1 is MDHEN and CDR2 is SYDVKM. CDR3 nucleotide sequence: TGTGCCAGCAGCGCTGCAGGACTAGCGGAAGATTACAATGAGCAGTTCTTC. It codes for CASSAAGLAEDYNEQFF.

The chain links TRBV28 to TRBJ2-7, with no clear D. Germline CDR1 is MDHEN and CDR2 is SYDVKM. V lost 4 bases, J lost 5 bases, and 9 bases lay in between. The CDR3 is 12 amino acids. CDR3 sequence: CASSSDENEQYF. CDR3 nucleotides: TGTGCCAGCAGTTCGGACGAAAACGAGCAGTACTTC.

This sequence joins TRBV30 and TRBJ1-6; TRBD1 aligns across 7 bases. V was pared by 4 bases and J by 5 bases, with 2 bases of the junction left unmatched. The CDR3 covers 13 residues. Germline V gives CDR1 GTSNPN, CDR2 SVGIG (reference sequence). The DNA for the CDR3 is TGTGCCTGGAACAGGGGAGATAATTCACCCCTCCACTTT. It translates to CAWNRGDNSPLHF.

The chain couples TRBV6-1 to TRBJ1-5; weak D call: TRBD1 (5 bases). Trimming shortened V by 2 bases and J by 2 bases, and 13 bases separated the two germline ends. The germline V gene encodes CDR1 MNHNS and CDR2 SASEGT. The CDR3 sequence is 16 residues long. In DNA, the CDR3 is TGTGCCAGCAGTGAATTGGGGGGAGCCGGCAATCAGCCCCAGCATTTT. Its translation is CASSELGGAGNQPQHF.

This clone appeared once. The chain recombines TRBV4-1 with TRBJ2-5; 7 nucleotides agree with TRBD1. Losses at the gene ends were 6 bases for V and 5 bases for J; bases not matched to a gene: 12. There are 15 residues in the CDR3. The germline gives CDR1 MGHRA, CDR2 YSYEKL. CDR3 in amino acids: CASRPGQTGVETQYF. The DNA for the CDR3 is TGCGCCAGCAGACCGGGACAGACGGGCGTTGAGACCCAGTACTTC.

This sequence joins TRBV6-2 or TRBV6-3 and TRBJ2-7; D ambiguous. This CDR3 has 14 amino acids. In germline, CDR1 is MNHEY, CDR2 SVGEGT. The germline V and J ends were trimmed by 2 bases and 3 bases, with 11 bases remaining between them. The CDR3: CASSYGGFFYEQYF. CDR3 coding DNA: TGTGCCAGCAGTTACGGCGGATTTTTCTACGAGCAGTACTTC.

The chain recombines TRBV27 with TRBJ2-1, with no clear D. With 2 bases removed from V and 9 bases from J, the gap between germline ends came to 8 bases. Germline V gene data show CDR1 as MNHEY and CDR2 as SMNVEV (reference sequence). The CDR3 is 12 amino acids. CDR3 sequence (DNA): TGTGCCAGCAGTTTAAACCTGGTTGAGCAGTTCTTC. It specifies CASSLNLVEQFF.

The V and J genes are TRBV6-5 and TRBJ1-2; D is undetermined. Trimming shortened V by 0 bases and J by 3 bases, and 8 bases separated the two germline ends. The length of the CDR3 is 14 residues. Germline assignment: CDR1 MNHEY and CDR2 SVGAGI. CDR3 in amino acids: CASSYSQRDYGYTF. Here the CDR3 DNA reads TGTGCCAGCAGTTACTCCCAGAGGGACTATGGCTACACCTTC.

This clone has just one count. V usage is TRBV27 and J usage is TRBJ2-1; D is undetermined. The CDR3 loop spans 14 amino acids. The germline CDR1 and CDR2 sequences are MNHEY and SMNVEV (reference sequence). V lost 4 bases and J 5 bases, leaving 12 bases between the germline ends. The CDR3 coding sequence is TGTGCCAGCAGTTCCACCCCCGGCCACAATGAGCAGTTCTTC. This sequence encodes CASSSTPGHNEQFF.

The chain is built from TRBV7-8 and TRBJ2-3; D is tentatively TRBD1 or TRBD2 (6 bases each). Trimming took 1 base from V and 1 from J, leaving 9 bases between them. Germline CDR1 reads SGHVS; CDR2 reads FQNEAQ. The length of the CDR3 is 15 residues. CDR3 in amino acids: CASSLEGGRTDTQYF. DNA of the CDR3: TGTGCCAGCAGCTTAGAGGGGGGTCGCACAGATACGCAGTATTTT.

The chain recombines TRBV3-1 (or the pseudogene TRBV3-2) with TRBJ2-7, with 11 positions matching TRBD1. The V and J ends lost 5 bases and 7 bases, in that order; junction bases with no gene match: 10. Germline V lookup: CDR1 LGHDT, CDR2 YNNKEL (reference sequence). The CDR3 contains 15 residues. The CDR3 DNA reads TGTGCCAGCAGCTTTCCCGGGACAGGGGGGGAGGAGCAGTACTTC. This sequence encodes CASSFPGTGGEEQYF.

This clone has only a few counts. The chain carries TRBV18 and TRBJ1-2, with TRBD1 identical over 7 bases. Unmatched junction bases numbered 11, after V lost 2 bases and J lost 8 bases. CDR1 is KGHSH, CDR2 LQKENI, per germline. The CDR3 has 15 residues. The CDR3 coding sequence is TGTGCCAGCTCACCAGAGGGACAGTCGGCGGTAGGCTACACCTTC. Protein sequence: CASSPEGQSAVGYTF.

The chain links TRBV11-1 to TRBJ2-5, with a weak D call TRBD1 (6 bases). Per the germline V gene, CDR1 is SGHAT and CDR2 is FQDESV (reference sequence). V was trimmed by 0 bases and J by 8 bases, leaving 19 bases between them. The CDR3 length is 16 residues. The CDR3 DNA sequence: TGTGCCAGCAGCTTAGCCTGGGGGACATCAAGGCAAACCCAGTACTTC. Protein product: CASSLAWGTSRQTQYF. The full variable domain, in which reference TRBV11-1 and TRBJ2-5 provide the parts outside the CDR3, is EAEVAQSPRYKITEKSQAVAFWCDPISGHATLYWYRQILGQGPELLVQFQDESVVDDSQLPKDRFSAERLKGVDSTLKIQPAELGDSAMYLCASSLAWGTSRQTQYFGPGTRLLVL.

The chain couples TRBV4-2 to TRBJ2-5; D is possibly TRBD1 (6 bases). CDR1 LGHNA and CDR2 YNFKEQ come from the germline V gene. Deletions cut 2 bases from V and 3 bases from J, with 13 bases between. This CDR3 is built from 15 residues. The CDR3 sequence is CASSQPGHPEETQYF. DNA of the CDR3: TGTGCCAGCAGCCAACCGGGACATCCAGAAGAGACCCAGTACTTC.

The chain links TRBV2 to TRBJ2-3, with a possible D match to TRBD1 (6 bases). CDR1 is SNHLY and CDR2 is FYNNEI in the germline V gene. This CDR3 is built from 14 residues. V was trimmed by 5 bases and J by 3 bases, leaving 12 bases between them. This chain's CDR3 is CASSPSRGTDTQYF. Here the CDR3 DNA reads TGTGCCAGCAGTCCTAGCAGGGGTACAGATACGCAGTATTTT.

The DNA of the CDR3 is TGTGCCAGCAGTGTCCCGGGGAATGAGCAGTTCTTC. Its translation: CASSVPGNEQFF. The chain combines TRBV2 with TRBJ2-1; TRBD2 is a possible D gene (5 bases). V lost 4 bases to trimming and J lost 7 bases, with 8 bases between them. The CDR3 loop spans 12 amino acids. Germline V gene sequence: CDR1 SNHLY, CDR2 FYNNEI.

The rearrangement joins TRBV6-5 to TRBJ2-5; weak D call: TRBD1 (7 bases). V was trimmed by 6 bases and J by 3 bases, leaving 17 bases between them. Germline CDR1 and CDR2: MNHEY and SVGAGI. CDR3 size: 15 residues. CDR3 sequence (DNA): TGTGCCAGCAGGCCCAGGGGGACGGGGGAAGAGACCCAGTACTTC. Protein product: CASRPRGTGEETQYF.

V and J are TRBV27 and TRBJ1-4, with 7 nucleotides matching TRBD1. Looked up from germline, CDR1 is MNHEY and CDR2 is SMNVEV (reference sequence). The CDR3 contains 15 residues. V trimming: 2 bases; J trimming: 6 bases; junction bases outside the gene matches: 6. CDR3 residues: CASSLTWQGDEKLFF. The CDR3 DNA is TGTGCCAGCAGTTTAACCTGGCAGGGGGATGAAAAACTGTTTTTT.